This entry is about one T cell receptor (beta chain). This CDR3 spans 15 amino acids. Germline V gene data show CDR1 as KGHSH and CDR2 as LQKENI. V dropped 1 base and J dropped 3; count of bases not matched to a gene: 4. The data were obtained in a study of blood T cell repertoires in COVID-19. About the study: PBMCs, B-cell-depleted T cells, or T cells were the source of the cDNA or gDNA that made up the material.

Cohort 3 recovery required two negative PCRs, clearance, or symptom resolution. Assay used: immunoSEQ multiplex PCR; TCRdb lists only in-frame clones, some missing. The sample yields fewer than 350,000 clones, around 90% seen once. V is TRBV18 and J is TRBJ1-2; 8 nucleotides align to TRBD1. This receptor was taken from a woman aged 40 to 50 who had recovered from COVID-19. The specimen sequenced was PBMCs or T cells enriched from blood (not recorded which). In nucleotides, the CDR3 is TGTGCCAGCTCACCACGGGGACAGGTAGACTATGGCTACACCTTC. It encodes CASSPRGQVDYGYTF.